The 15 T cell receptor beta chains in this list originate from one sample, sequenced in a study of OX40 agonist ivuxolimab in advanced cancers. Assay used: immunoSEQ multiplex PCR; TCRdb lists only in-frame clones, some missing. The table has about 64,000 clones, around four fifths seen once. The input for sequencing was CD4+ or CD8+ T cells sorted from blood, taken in a trial of the OX40 agonist ivuxolimab. The source is an adult with an advanced solid tumor such as melanoma, head and neck, liver or kidney cancer.

The CDR3 loop is CASSPRVPAAGGEAFF. The CDR3, as DNA: TGTGCCAGCAGCCCACGCGTGCCGGCCGCGGGAGGTGAAGCTTTCTTT. The chain employs TRBV7-9 and TRBJ1-1; D uncertain. CDR3 length: 16 amino acids. The germline V gene encodes CDR1 SEHNR and CDR2 FQNEAQ (reference sequence). V was clipped by 5 bases and J by 7 bases, with 23 bases between them.

The J gene is TRBJ2-7, the V gene TRBV6-5; a possible D gene is TRBD2 (5 bases). V lost 6 bases, J lost 3 bases, and 18 bases lay in between. Per the germline V gene, CDR1 is MNHEY and CDR2 is SVGAGI. The CDR3 has 15 amino acids. CDR3 in amino acids: CASSLGPFGVYEQYF. In nucleotides, the CDR3 is TGTGCCAGCAGCCTCGGGCCCTTCGGGGTCTACGAGCAGTACTTC.

The V and J genes are TRBV11-1 and TRBJ2-6, with no clear D. The CDR3 totals 15 residues. Germline CDR1 reads SGHAT; CDR2 reads FQDESV (reference sequence). V lost 5 bases and J 2 bases, leaving 10 bases between the germline ends. The CDR3 loop reads CASSAIGAGANVLTF. In nucleotides, the CDR3 is TGTGCCAGCAGCGCCATTGGTGCTGGGGCCAACGTCCTGACTTTC.

V usage is TRBV5-5 and J usage is TRBJ2-3; D gene unclear. The CDR3 sequence is 13 residues long. Germline V CDR1 and CDR2: SGHKS, YYEKEE (reference sequence). V was cut by 0 bases and J by 2 bases, with 4 bases left in between. CDR3 bases: TGTGCCAGCAGCTTGGGGACCACAGATACGCAGTATTTT. Translated: CASSLGTTDTQYF.

This chain uses TRBV10-3 with TRBJ1-3; D is uncertain. This CDR3 has 15 residues. The V gene's germline CDR1 is ENHRY and CDR2 SYGVKD. The V end lost 7 bases, the J end lost 0 bases, and 13 bases lay between the germline ends. For the CDR3, the DNA is TGTGCCATCAATCAGGACGGAGGCTCTGGAAACACCATATATTTT. Translated: CAINQDGGSGNTIYF.

The chain links TRBV4-3 to TRBJ1-5; D remains unclear. This CDR3 is built from 16 residues. The germline V gene encodes CDR1 LGHNA and CDR2 YSLEER. V dropped 4 bases and J dropped 3 bases, with 16 bases sitting between them. CDR3 sequence: CASSPNLQMINQPQHF. The CDR3 coding sequence is TGCGCCAGCAGCCCTAATCTTCAGATGATCAATCAGCCCCAGCATTTT.

This clone was detected a few times. The V gene is TRBV19, the J gene TRBJ2-1; a possible D gene is TRBD1 (6 bases). CDR1 and CDR2 (germline): LNHDA, SQIVND (reference sequence). This CDR3 is 15 amino acids long. V dropped 6 bases and J dropped 7 bases, with 19 bases sitting between them. The CDR3 DNA follows: TGTGCCAGTAGCGAACCCGGGACATATTTTAATGAGCAGTTCTTC. Protein product: CASSEPGTYFNEQFF.

The V call is TRBV11-2, the J call TRBJ2-7; 13 bases align to TRBD2. Germline values: CDR1 SGHAT, CDR2 FQNNGV. V was pared by 5 bases and J by 3 bases, with 7 bases of the junction left unmatched. The CDR3 has 16 residues. CDR3 amino acids: CASSTRLAGGNYEQYF. The CDR3 DNA reads as TGTGCCAGCAGCACCCGACTAGCGGGAGGCAACTACGAGCAGTACTTC. The full variable domain, rest sourced from reference TRBV11-2 and TRBJ2-7, is EAGVAQSPRYKIIEKRQSVAFWCNPISGHATLYWYQQILGQGPKLLIQFQNNGVVDDSQLPKDRFSAERLKGVDSTLKIQPAKLEDSAVYLCASSTRLAGGNYEQYFGPGTRLTVT.

This clone turned up a few times. The gene calls are TRBV18 and TRBJ2-7, with 9 bases identical to TRBD1. Germline loops: CDR1 KGHSH, CDR2 LQKENI. The CDR3 sequence is 13 residues long. The V segment lost 7 bases and the J segment 1 base; nucleotides outside the gene matches: 2. The CDR3 DNA follows: TGTGCCAGCTGCGGGACAGGGTCCTACGAGCAGTACTTC. Amino acid sequence: CASCGTGSYEQYF.

This clone showed up just once. The chain links TRBV5-1 to TRBJ2-7; TRBD2 agrees at 8 bases. V lost 4 bases, J lost 2 bases, and 8 bases stayed unmatched. The germline gives CDR1 SGHRS, CDR2 YFSETQ. This CDR3 has 15 residues. CDR3 in amino acids: CASSPSAGGPYEQYF. The CDR3 DNA reads TGCGCCAGCAGCCCCAGTGCGGGGGGTCCCTACGAGCAGTACTTC.

The rearrangement links TRBV10-1 to TRBJ2-5; no reliable D call. V shed 0 bases and J shed 4 bases, with 9 bases lying between them. This CDR3 spans 14 amino acids. Germline V lookup: CDR1 WNHNN, CDR2 SYGVQD (reference sequence). CDR3 amino acids: CASSESGRPETQYF. The CDR3 nucleotides are TGCGCCAGCAGTGAGTCCGGCCGACCAGAGACCCAGTACTTC.

This clone appeared once. This sequence joins TRBV4-3 and TRBJ2-7, with 8 nucleotides matching TRBD2. Germline values: CDR1 LGHNA, CDR2 YSLEER. V lost 3 bases, J lost 3 bases, and 4 bases stayed unmatched. The CDR3 runs 14 residues. The CDR3 bases are TGCGCCAGCAGCCACCGGGGGGGAGGCTACGAGCAGTACTTC. It is translated as CASSHRGGGYEQYF.

The rearrangement joins TRBV18 to TRBJ1-1, with a tentative D call TRBD1 (5 bases). The CDR3 extends over 12 amino acids. With 4 bases removed from V and 3 bases from J, the gap between germline ends came to 6 bases. Germline assignment: CDR1 KGHSH and CDR2 LQKENI. The DNA for the CDR3 is TGTGCCAGCTCACTGGGGGACACTGAAGCTTTCTTT. Its protein product is CASSLGDTEAFF.

This chain joins TRBV5-1 and TRBJ1-2; possible D gene TRBD1, 6 bases. Trimming took 0 bases from V and 2 from J, leaving 20 bases between them. The CDR3 runs 18 residues. Germline loops: CDR1 SGHRS, CDR2 YFSETQ. CDR3 in amino acids: CASSLADRYNGSNYGYTF. DNA of the CDR3: TGCGCCAGCAGCTTGGCCGACAGGTACAATGGGTCGAACTATGGCTACACCTTC.

The chain joins TRBV18 to TRBJ2-7; D is possibly TRBD1 (5 bases). Deletions cut 4 bases from V and 3 bases from J, with 10 bases between. This CDR3 spans 13 amino acids. Germline-derived CDR1 and CDR2 are KGHSH and LQKENI. The CDR3 is CASSLGPYYEQYF. The CDR3 DNA follows: TGTGCCAGCTCACTGGGGCCATACTACGAGCAGTACTTC.